Shown below are 13 T cell receptor beta chains from a single sample sequenced in a study of cytomegalovirus exposure and HLA in healthy donors. Researchers ran the PCR with 60 Vbeta and 13 Jbeta primers. The method was immunoSEQ multiplex PCR; TCRdb's version includes in-frame clones alone and lacks a portion of them. Of 65,000 to 85,000 clones listed, 78% are singletons. Specimen: PBMCs. Receptors originate from a woman aged 35 to 49 in good health and CMV-seropositive.

The chain carries TRBV28 and TRBJ1-2; D may be TRBD1 (5 bases). This CDR3 region has 15 residues. CDR1 is MDHEN, CDR2 SYDVKM, per germline. The V end lost 2 bases, the J end lost 8 bases, and 18 bases lay between the germline ends. The CDR3 is CASSLPHLRVRGYTF. The DNA of the CDR3 is TGTGCCAGCAGTTTACCCCACCTCAGGGTAAGAGGCTACACCTTC.

The chain is built from TRBV5-6 and TRBJ2-1, with D uncertain. Germline loops: CDR1 SGHDT, CDR2 YYEEEE. Trimming stripped 0 bases from V and 1 base from J, with 11 bases between. The CDR3 consists of 16 residues. CDR3 sequence: CASSLVPSHSYNEQFF. CDR3 DNA sequence: TGTGCCAGCAGCTTGGTGCCTAGTCATTCCTACAATGAGCAGTTCTTC.

The chain joins TRBV5-8 to TRBJ2-7; D is perhaps TRBD2 (5 bases). In germline, CDR1 is SGHTS, CDR2 YDEGEE. Between the trimmed V and J ends, which lost 2 bases and 3 bases, there was a span of 9 bases. This CDR3 is 13 amino acids long. CDR3 region: CASSFGRDYEQYF. The DNA for the CDR3 is TGTGCCAGCAGCTTTGGACGGGACTACGAGCAGTACTTC.

The chain employs TRBV5-1 and TRBJ1-1; no firm D call. Germline CDR1 is SGHRS and CDR2 is YFSETQ. The CDR3 sequence is 14 residues long. V was trimmed by 1 base and J by 1 base, leaving 8 bases between them. The CDR3 DNA reads TGCGCCAGCAGCTTGATACAGCCGAACACTGAAGCTTTCTTT. It is translated as CASSLIQPNTEAFF.

The chain has TRBV5-1 and TRBJ2-2; TRBD1 matches 8 bases. Losses at the gene ends were 0 bases for V and 7 bases for J; bases not matched to a gene: 5. The CDR3 extends over 15 amino acids. Looked up from germline, CDR1 is SGHRS and CDR2 is YFSETQ. The DNA for the CDR3 is TGCGCCAGCAGCTTGGCCAGGGGGCAGGTCGGGGAGCTGTTTTTT. Encoded protein: CASSLARGQVGELFF.

The V and J genes are TRBV12-5 and TRBJ2-1; a possible D gene is TRBD2 (6 bases). Germline V gives CDR1 LGHNT, CDR2 FRNRAP. V was pared by 7 bases and J by 0 bases, with 13 bases between. This CDR3 comprises 15 residues. The CDR3 DNA reads TGTGCTAGTGCCATTCTCGGGAGCTCCTACAATGAGCAGTTCTTC. It translates to CASAILGSSYNEQFF.

The gene calls are TRBV4-3 and TRBJ2-3; 8 nucleotides line up with TRBD1. The CDR3 totals 16 residues. Germline-derived CDR1 and CDR2 are LGHNA and YSLEER. Unmatched junction bases numbered 6, after V lost 1 base and J lost 3 bases. The CDR3 is CASSQGGTGPTDTQYF. The CDR3 DNA sequence: TGCGCCAGCAGCCAAGGAGGGACAGGCCCGACAGATACGCAGTATTTT.

This chain uses TRBV30 with TRBJ1-1, with a weak D call TRBD1 (6 bases). Germline CDR1 GTSNPN, CDR2 SVGIG (reference sequence). This CDR3 has 13 amino acids. With 1 base removed from V and 1 base from J, the gap between germline ends came to 7 bases. The CDR3 spells CAWSGGQNTEAFF. The DNA for the CDR3 is TGTGCCTGGAGTGGGGGACAGAACACTGAAGCTTTCTTT.

This clone was counted a single time. The V and J genes are TRBV30 and TRBJ1-2, with 10 bases matching TRBD1. Germline-derived CDR1 and CDR2 are GTSNPN and SVGIG (reference sequence). The V segment lost 4 bases and the J segment 5 bases; nucleotides outside the gene matches: 7. This CDR3 comprises 14 residues. DNA for the CDR3: TGTGCCTGGACGCGACAGGGGGCGTTGTATGGCTACACCTTC. Translating it yields CAWTRQGALYGYTF.

The J gene is TRBJ2-7, the V gene TRBV7-6; no definite D call. Between the trimmed V and J ends, which lost 1 base and 2 bases, there was a span of 9 bases. The length of the CDR3 is 14 residues. The V gene's germline CDR1 is SGHVS and CDR2 FNYEAQ. The CDR3 here is CASSLGQLAYEQYF. As DNA, the CDR3 is TGTGCCAGCAGCTTAGGGCAGCTAGCCTACGAGCAGTACTTC.

Comment on this clone: The germline gene is not matched at one end of the junction; a read error may be the cause. The V call is TRBV7-9, the J call TRBJ1-2; D remains unclear. The length of the CDR3 is 13 residues. The germline CDR1 and CDR2 sequences are SEHNR and FQNEAQ (reference sequence). The DNA of the CDR3 is TGTTCCAGCAGCTTACTCTCTTACTATGGCTACACCTTC. This encodes CSSSLLSYYGYTF. The variable domain in full, with the rest retrieved from reference TRBV7-9 and TRBJ1-2, is DTGVSQNPRHKITKRGQNVTFRCDPISEHNRLYWYRQTLGQGPEFLTYFQNEAQLEKSRLLSDRFSAERPKGSFSTLEIQRTEQGDSAMYLCSSSLLSYYGYTFGSGTRLTVV.

The V and J genes are TRBV19 and TRBJ1-1, with D unclear. The CDR3 is made up of 14 amino acids. V was trimmed by 2 bases and J by 2 bases, leaving 9 bases between them. CDR1 LNHDA and CDR2 SQIVND come from the germline V gene (reference sequence). In DNA, the CDR3 is TGTGCCAGTAGTATAATGGCAGGTAACACTGAAGCTTTCTTT. Encoded protein: CASSIMAGNTEAFF.

The table lists this clone with a count of one. CDR3 residues: CASSGYRGANEKLFF. The CDR3 nucleotides read TGCGCCAGCAGCGGGTACAGGGGTGCTAATGAAAAACTGTTTTTT. The chain couples TRBV5-1 to TRBJ1-4, with 7 bases aligning to TRBD1. The trim removed 4 bases at V and 3 bases at J, leaving 6 bases unmatched. Germline loops: CDR1 SGHRS, CDR2 YFSETQ. The CDR3 is made up of 15 amino acids.